The 23 T cell receptor beta chains below were found in one sample sequenced in a study of cytomegalovirus exposure and HLA in healthy donors. Clones were sequenced by immunoSEQ multiplex PCR, and TCRdb holds only the in-frame ones, with some missing. The sample lists 90,000 to 150,000 clones, about 82% occurring once. The sequenced material came from PBMCs. Receptors originate from a man younger than 30 in good health and CMV-seronegative.

The J gene is TRBJ1-2, the V gene TRBV5-1, with 8 bases aligning to TRBD1. Germline trimming cut 4 bases from V and 8 bases from J; bases unmatched to any gene: 13. The CDR3 has 15 residues. Germline-derived CDR1 and CDR2 are SGHRS and YFSETQ. The CDR3 DNA follows: TGCGCCAGCAGCATGGGGCGAGACAGGGGAGAAGGCTACACCTTC. Encoded protein: CASSMGRDRGEGYTF.

The chain employs TRBV11-1 and TRBJ2-4; the match to TRBD1 covers 7 bases. The germline CDR1 and CDR2 sequences are SGHAT and FQDESV (reference sequence). The CDR3 spans 14 residues. Trimming cost V 6 bases and J 7 bases; bases outside gene matches: 9. The CDR3 DNA is TGTGCCAGCAGTCAGCCGGGACAGATGAACATTCAGTACTTC. Encoded protein: CASSQPGQMNIQYF.

The chain uses TRBV7-9 and TRBJ2-1; perhaps TRBD1 as D (6 bases). Trimming cost V 5 bases and J 7 bases, with 15 bases left between them. The CDR3 extends over 14 amino acids. The germline gives CDR1 SEHNR, CDR2 FQNEAQ (reference sequence). The chain's CDR3 is CASSPPQGFNEQFF. CDR3 nucleotide sequence: TGTGCCAGCAGCCCCCCCCAGGGGTTTAATGAGCAGTTCTTC.

The chain combines TRBV7-6 with TRBJ2-7; 7 bases align to TRBD1. In germline, CDR1 is SGHVS, CDR2 FNYEAQ. The CDR3 length is 14 residues. V lost 5 bases and J lost 1; bases outside the gene matches: 5. The DNA of the CDR3 is TGTGCCAGCAGCATCCGACAGGGTTCCTACGAGCAGTACTTC. Its translation is CASSIRQGSYEQYF.

The chain employs TRBV7-9 and TRBJ2-1; the D gene is possibly TRBD1 (5 bases). The CDR3 loop spans 16 amino acids. V dropped 2 bases and J dropped 4 bases, with 15 bases sitting between them. Looked up from germline, CDR1 is SEHNR and CDR2 is FQNEAQ (reference sequence). The CDR3 DNA reads as TGTGCCAGCAGCTTATCACAGGCGACGATTTACAATGAGCAGTTCTTC. Encoded protein: CASSLSQATIYNEQFF.

The chain couples TRBV6-1 to TRBJ2-3; 10 bases agree with TRBD1. Trimming removed 4 bases from V and 3 bases from J; junction bases left unmatched: 7. This CDR3 is built from 16 residues. The V gene's germline CDR1 is MNHNS and CDR2 SASEGT. CDR3 bases: TGTGCCAGCAGTGCCTGGCCGGGACAGGGGACAGATACGCAGTATTTT. As protein: CASSAWPGQGTDTQYF.

The chain is built from TRBV12-5 and TRBJ2-5; 7 bases fit TRBD1. The V and J ends lost 1 base and 5 bases, in that order; junction bases with no gene match: 7. CDR3 size: 15 residues. Germline values: CDR1 LGHNT, CDR2 FRNRAP. CDR3 amino acids: CASGLGQGGLETQYF. The CDR3 DNA is TGTGCTAGTGGTTTGGGACAGGGCGGATTGGAGACCCAGTACTTC.

This chain joins TRBV5-8 and TRBJ2-3, with 8 bases lining up with TRBD2. Germline V gene data show CDR1 as SGHTS and CDR2 as YDEGEE. The CDR3 sequence is 17 residues long. V trimming: 4 bases; J trimming: 5 bases; junction bases outside the gene matches: 15. The CDR3 nucleotides read TGTGCCAGCAGCCACCGCCTCGGGGGGGGCCTCGGAGATACGCAGTATTTT. This gives the protein CASSHRLGGGLGDTQYF.

The chain uses TRBV5-4 and TRBJ2-7; TRBD2 is a possible D gene (5 bases). The CDR3 consists of 14 residues. Germline-derived CDR1 and CDR2 are SGHNT and YYREEE (reference sequence). Trimming cost V 4 bases and J 6 bases, with 17 bases left between them. The CDR3 nucleotides are TGTGCCAGCAGCCAGGACCCCCCCGAGGGCGAGCAGTACTTC. Translating it yields CASSQDPPEGEQYF.

This clone was seen a few times. V gene TRBV4-1 combines with J gene TRBJ2-3; 11 nucleotides agree with TRBD2. There are 16 residues in the CDR3. In germline, CDR1 is MGHRA, CDR2 YSYEKL. V trimming: 1 base; J trimming: 1 base; junction bases outside the gene matches: 1. For the CDR3, the DNA is TGCGCCAGCAGCCAAGTACTAGCGGGGGGCACAGATACGCAGTATTTT. Its translation: CASSQVLAGGTDTQYF.

The chain combines TRBV5-6 with TRBJ2-2, with 13 bases identical to TRBD2. The germline V gene has CDR1 SGHDT and CDR2 YYEEEE. This CDR3 contains 19 residues. After removal of 3 bases from V and 0 bases from J, the junction contained 8 bases not matched to a gene. CDR3 amino acids: CASSSIPGLAGTNTGELFF. The CDR3 DNA reads as TGTGCCAGCAGCTCCATACCGGGACTAGCGGGGACGAACACCGGGGAGCTGTTTTTT.

The chain employs TRBV27 and TRBJ1-2; TRBD1 agrees at 8 bases. The length of the CDR3 is 17 residues. Looked up from germline, CDR1 is MNHEY and CDR2 is SMNVEV (reference sequence). The trim removed 2 bases at V and 4 bases at J, leaving 12 bases unmatched. In DNA form, the CDR3 reads TGTGCCAGCAGTTTAAGTGGCAGGGGGCAAGCGCGCTATGGCTACACCTTC. This sequence encodes CASSLSGRGQARYGYTF.

This sequence joins TRBV5-1 and TRBJ2-7, with D perhaps TRBD1 (6 bases). The V end lost 4 bases, the J end lost 0 bases, and 14 bases lay between the germline ends. Germline V gives CDR1 SGHRS, CDR2 YFSETQ. This CDR3 comprises 15 residues. In DNA form, the CDR3 reads TGCGCCAGCAGCCTGGAACAGGGAATCTCCTACGAGCAGTACTTC. The encoded protein is CASSLEQGISYEQYF.

CDR3 coding DNA: TGTGCCAGCAGTGAATCCTTGAGGGAGGAGCAGTACTTC. This translates into CASSESLREEQYF. This chain uses TRBV25-1 with TRBJ2-7, with TRBD2 as a possible D gene (5 bases). The CDR3 is 13 residues long. V gave up 1 base and J gave up 7 bases, with 11 bases separating them. Germline values: CDR1 MGHDK, CDR2 SYGVNS.

The V gene is TRBV5-1, the J gene TRBJ2-7, with D unclear. The CDR3 contains 14 residues. Per the germline V gene, CDR1 is SGHRS and CDR2 is YFSETQ. V lost 0 bases, J lost 5 bases, and 12 bases lay in between. This CDR3 reads CASSLGSHRDEQYF. In DNA, the CDR3 is TGCGCCAGCAGCTTGGGGTCTCATCGGGACGAGCAGTACTTC. Filled out from reference TRBV5-1 and TRBJ2-7, the complete variable domain reads KAGVTQTPRYLIKTRGQQVTLSCSPISGHRSVSWYQQTPGQGLQFLFEYFSETQRNKGNFPGRFSGRQFSNSRSEMNVSTLELGDSALYLCASSLGSHRDEQYFGPGTRLTVT.

V usage is TRBV7-2 and J usage is TRBJ2-5; D perhaps matches TRBD1 (5 bases). Trimming took 1 base from V and 4 from J, leaving 7 bases between them. The CDR3 loop spans 13 amino acids. Looked up from germline, CDR1 is SGHTA and CDR2 is FQGNSA. In DNA, the CDR3 is TGTGCCAGCAGCTTAGAGGGGATAGAGACCCAGTACTTC. Translation gives CASSLEGIETQYF. Full variable domain (rest looked up from reference TRBV7-2 and TRBJ2-5): GAGVSQSPSNKVTEKGKDVELRCDPISGHTALYWYRQSLGQGLEFLIYFQGNSAPDKSGLPSDRFSAERTGGSVSTLTIQRTQQEDSAVYLCASSLEGIETQYFGPGTRLLVL.

The chain carries TRBV6-5 and TRBJ2-1, with 10 bases aligning to TRBD2. With V trimmed by 4 bases and J by 7 bases, 7 bases remained unmatched. CDR1 is MNHEY, CDR2 SVGAGI, per germline. There are 15 residues in the CDR3. Written as DNA, the CDR3 is TGTGCCAGCAGTTCAGCGGGAGGGCCTCGGAATGAGCAGTTCTTC. The encoded protein is CASSSAGGPRNEQFF.

This sequence joins TRBV30 and TRBJ2-3, with a possible D match to TRBD2 (6 bases). The CDR3 length is 15 residues. The V end was cut by 1 base, the J end by 2 bases, with 13 bases between. Germline V gives CDR1 GTSNPN, CDR2 SVGIG (reference sequence). The CDR3 bases are TGTGCCTGGAGTGCAGAGAAGCGGGTCACAGATACGCAGTATTTT. The encoded protein is CAWSAEKRVTDTQYF.

The chain links TRBV5-5 to TRBJ1-2; D is possibly TRBD1 (6 bases). With 1 base removed from V and 6 bases from J, the gap between germline ends came to 16 bases. CDR3 length: 15 residues. Germline CDR1 is SGHKS and CDR2 is YYEKEE (reference sequence). CDR3 region: CASSLTSGGRDGYTF. CDR3 nucleotide sequence: TGTGCCAGCAGCTTGACTTCGGGGGGGCGAGATGGCTACACCTTC.

The chain uses TRBV4-2 and TRBJ2-1; TRBD1 aligns across 12 bases. Trimming at V came to 0 bases and at J to 8 bases, leaving 8 bases not matched to a gene. The CDR3 is 17 amino acids. Germline lookup yields CDR1 LGHNA and CDR2 YNFKEQ. The CDR3: CASSQEGTGQGADEQFF. The CDR3 region has the DNA TGTGCCAGCAGCCAAGAAGGGACGGGACAGGGGGCCGATGAGCAGTTCTTC.

This clone was recorded a few times. The chain recombines TRBV30 with TRBJ1-5; TRBD1 matches 7 bases. The CDR3 consists of 14 residues. Per the germline V gene, CDR1 is GTSNPN and CDR2 is SVGIG (reference sequence). J was trimmed by 0 bases and V by 3 bases; bases with no gene match: 2. As DNA, the CDR3 is TGTGCCTGGAGAGGGACAGATAGCAATCAGCCCCAGCATTTT. It yields the protein CAWRGTDSNQPQHF.

As concerns this clone: A much larger clone is a single base away; this may be a read error. This chain joins TRBV6-4 and TRBJ2-3, with 13 bases lining up with TRBD2. The CDR3 totals 15 residues. Losses at the gene ends were 4 bases for V and 4 bases for J; bases not matched to a gene: 2. Looked up from germline, CDR1 is MRHNA and CDR2 is SNTAGT. CDR3 nucleotides: TGTGCCAGCAGTGGGACTAGCGGGAGCTCAGATACGCAGTATTTT. This translates into CASSGTSGSSDTQYF.

The CDR3 DNA reads as TGTGCCAGCAGTTCGGGGGTGAACACTGAAGCTTTCTTT. Protein: CASSSGVNTEAFF. The chain carries TRBV6-6 and TRBJ1-1, with a possible D match to TRBD1 (5 bases). The V gene lost 4 bases and the J gene lost 0 bases, with 6 bases spanning the gap. Germline V gene lookup returns CDR1 MNHNY and CDR2 SVGAGI (reference sequence). CDR3 length equals 13 residues.